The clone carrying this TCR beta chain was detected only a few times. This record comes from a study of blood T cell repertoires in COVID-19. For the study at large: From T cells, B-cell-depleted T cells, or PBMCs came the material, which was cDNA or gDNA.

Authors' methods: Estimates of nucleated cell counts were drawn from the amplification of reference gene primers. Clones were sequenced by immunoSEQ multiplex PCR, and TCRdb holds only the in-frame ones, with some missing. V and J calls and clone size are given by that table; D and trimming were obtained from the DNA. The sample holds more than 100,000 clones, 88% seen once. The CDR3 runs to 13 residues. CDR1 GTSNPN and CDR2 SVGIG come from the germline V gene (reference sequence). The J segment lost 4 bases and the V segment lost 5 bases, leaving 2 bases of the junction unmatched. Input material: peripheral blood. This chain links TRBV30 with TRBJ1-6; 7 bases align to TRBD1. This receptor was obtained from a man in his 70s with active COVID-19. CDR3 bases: TGTGCCTGGTCACAGGGGTATAATTCACCCCTCCACTTT. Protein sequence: CAWSQGYNSPLHF.